The text below deals with one T cell receptor beta chain. The target of this receptor is not known. It has no much larger one-base neighbor in the sample; base qualities were not kept. This entry is derived from a study of cytomegalovirus exposure and HLA in healthy donors (dated by TCRdb to between 2016 and 2019). About the investigation overall: In an earlier analysis of roughly 590 of the donors, less than 350 Gb of sequence data and 90 million to 120 million unique TCR beta sequences from roughly 200 million T cells were reported. The genetic ancestry cluster associated with self-reported Caucasian donors included approximately 85% of the roughly 360 genotyped donors. Besides the first cohort of more than 650 subjects, a separate validation cohort made up of 120 different subjects was used. Using immunosequencing, the study profiled T cell repertoires from around 680 subjects and related those repertoires to cytomegalovirus serostatus. The number of donors typed differed by locus, with about 629-630 for A, B, C, DRB1 and DQB1, over 500 for DQA1, under 610 for DPA1, and some 450 for DPB1. The study combined high-throughput TCR immunosequencing, statistical association of individual TCRs with disease status, and machine learning to predict cytomegalovirus infection status. The later analysis used no new phenotypic data to find candidate immune exposures, relying instead on TCR beta sequences and their occurrence across donors. A handful of DR-DQ haplotypes were handled as single units for association and clustering because linkage in the cohort was strong. The study aimed to test whether cataloging public T cell receptors could reveal signatures of past pathogen exposure. Approximately 300 gigabases of sequencing data and around 85 million unique TCR sequences made up an early release that covered several hundred HLA-typed donors. To study patterns of TCR occurrence, a later analysis re-analyzed previously published TCR beta repertoires from 600 to 750 donors and added high-resolution HLA genotyping. Among 350 to 400 genotyped donors of the cohort, an average of around 240,000 unique TCR beta nucleotide sequences were sequenced per donor, around 20% of them non-productive. All discovery cohort repertoires had been generated using a single sequencing platform. To decide whether each TCR beta V gene segment behaved as functional or pseudogenic, an earlier analysis of approximately 600 of the donors relied on high-throughput TCR beta sequencing. A later genetic analysis took genome-wide SNP genotypes for 398 of the 666 donors and used that subset as a discovery cohort. Alongside the repertoire data, information on donor age, sex, ethnicity and CMV serostatus was compiled. Both class I and class II loci were covered by HLA typing, at four-digit resolution.

Compared with germline, V lacks 5 bases and J lacks 1 base; bases without a gene match: 8. According to the germline V gene (reference sequence), CDR1 reads MNHNY and CDR2 reads SVGAGI. The CDR3 has 16 amino acids, counting the end cysteine and phenylalanine. CDR3 DNA is the only sequence kept; it has 48 bases, read in frame from the first base. The full study reports these points: In a later genetic analysis, fewer N-insertions in productive TCRs were reported among donors in an Asian-associated ancestry cluster than the roughly 710-donor mean. When HLA alleles, especially DR and DQ, strongly co-occurred, TCR associations were difficult to assign to individual alleles. Some IMGT-functional V segments, including TRBV6-2 and TRBV6-3, could not be distinguished by the 87-base-pair reads and were therefore excluded. In a later analysis, 15,000 to 20,000 TCR beta sequences were associated with specific HLA alleles at a false discovery rate of 0.05. A few of the identified cytomegalovirus-associated TCR beta chains were confirmed in vitro to be specific for cytomegalovirus antigens. The earlier analysis of approximately 590 of the donors excluded roughly 16 rarely observed V segments, including chromosome 9 orphons, because counts were too low. The presence/absence analyses assumed that sequencing depth was roughly uniform across donors, and that assumption may not be true. A cluster of highly shared sequence variants was judged likely to represent a technical artifact of the sequencing pipeline. Only TCR beta chains were sequenced in this cohort, and the absence of alpha or paired-chain data limited detectable features. In both the original and validation cohorts, the classifier was reported to diagnose cytomegalovirus status with high specificity and sensitivity. A total of fewer than 200 TCR beta chains were listed by the study as associated with cytomegalovirus. Immune exposure information for the cohort was limited to CMV serostatus. According to the authors, the approach could potentially be generalized to other disease states and immunological phenotypes. Broadly in line with IMGT annotations, most TCR beta V segments showed up in productive rearrangements about 87% or about 30% of the time in an earlier analysis of 450 to 750 of the donors. Across donors, most TCR sequences were observed very rarely, whereas some public TCRs were present in many individuals. In a later analysis, HLA-associated TCR beta chains showed more clonal expansion and lower generation probabilities than non-associated chains that were equally common. According to a later analysis, most CMV-associated TCR beta chains appeared to be HLA-restricted, and the HLA associations seemed to be driven largely by CMV exposure. Linkage disequilibrium might explain the correlated functional status among segregating V segments, but an unknown experimental factor could not be ruled out. A further reported finding was that TCR beta sequences accurately predicted the HLA-A and HLA-B alleles for most subjects in the first cohort. In a later analysis, several top co-occurrence clusters were reported to appear linked to parvovirus B19, influenza, CMV and Epstein-Barr virus. In a later analysis, the rate of TCR association differed among HLA loci, with DRB1 alleles having the most associated TCRs and HLA-C alleles having the fewest. V-gene and J-gene trimming of TCR beta chains was associated with a missense DCLRE1C variant in a later genetic analysis, and the association was replicated in an independent cohort. Because HLA typing was unavailable for some donors at each locus, only the typed subset was used in association tests.

The cohort was made up of roughly 670 healthy bone marrow donors. At the time of sampling, every cohort member was nominally healthy, though immune exposures that went unrecorded were likely present. The donor was CMV seronegative and belonged to the group of around 350 seronegative cohort members. A peripheral blood sample was provided by each donor, and peripheral blood mononuclear cells were used for TCR beta sequencing. The Qiagen DNeasy Blood Extraction Kit was used to extract genomic DNA from the blood cell samples. Libraries came from the immunoSEQ multiplex PCR assay. The multiplex PCR relied on a mix of 60 forward primers for TCR Vbeta segments and 13 reverse primers for TCR Jbeta segments. The CDR3 region of rearranged TCR beta genes was amplified from genomic DNA by a multiplex PCR assay. Amplified TCR beta libraries were sequenced as 87-base-pair reads on the Illumina HiSeq System. Regarding the original processing steps: A later analysis counted 65 million to 90 million unique TCR beta chains across the approximately 700 repertoires, and around 12 million of these chains were shared by at least two donors. A nearest-neighbor algorithm error-corrected the raw reads and collapsed the reads into unique sequences, merging closely related sequences to remove PCR and sequencing errors. Alignment of CDR3 sequences to IMGT reference sequences was used to assign V, D and J gene segments. For a sequence to be retained, a match of at least six nucleotides to both a V gene segment and a J gene segment was required. A rearrangement counted as productive if the CDR3 had no stop codons and remained in frame with V and J, and every other rearrangement counted as non-productive. CDR3 was defined by IMGT convention, running from the second conserved V-encoded cysteine to the conserved J-encoded phenylalanine. The earlier analysis of about 590 of the donors excluded sequences that lacked an unambiguous match to a single V gene segment. In an earlier analysis of 450 to 700 of the donors, V segments were called functional above 56.7% productive rearrangements and were called segregating when the between-donor standard deviation exceeded 5%. A statistical classification framework was built for diagnosing cytomegalovirus status from the catalog of TCR beta chain sequences. V and J gene assignment, in a later analysis, came from comparing TCR nucleotide sequences with IMGT/GENE-DB human TR gene sequences. The TCRdist pipeline was used in a later analysis to assign CDR3 sequences and most-parsimonious VDJ recombination scenarios. In a later analysis, each TCR beta chain was defined by its CDR3 amino acid sequence together with its V-gene family, and reads without a unique V-gene family were excluded. As a way to deal with suspected cross-contamination and a sequencing artifact, a later analysis dropped approximately 570 nucleotide sequences that were highly shared and had low generation probability. A later analysis calculated a clonal expansion index for each public chain from normalized within-repertoire ranks of inferred template counts. In a later analysis, generation probabilities were computed using a VDJ recombination model fitted to out-of-frame rearrangements, and the results were checked against IGoR. A later analysis scored TCR-TCR, TCR-HLA and TCR-CMV co-occurrence with hypergeometric tests, applying a repertoire-size bias correction to TCR pairs. In a later analysis, false discovery rates were estimated by permuting HLA or CMV assignments 20 times. In a later analysis, co-occurring TCRs were grouped using DBSCAN, with TCRdist sequence similarity added in when clustering inside HLA-allele-positive subsets. For co-occurrence clustering, repertoires with fewer than 30,000 or more than 120,000 public chains were excluded, along with roughly five repertoires with anomalous nucleotide sharing. Sourced from immuneACCESS, this table was stored by TCRdb with only in-frame sequences that have V and J called. A share of the clones is absent; for the studies checked, an unresolved V gene accounts for under half, and the remainder has no known explanation. The V and J calls and clone size come from that table; D and trimming were worked out from the DNA. The sample has fewer than 200,000 clones on record, 79% of them singletons. The ten largest account for approximately 0.7% of the sample.

This TCR was sampled from a woman aged 40 to 50 in good health and CMV-seronegative. The sample comprised PBMCs. The chain joins TRBV6-6 to TRBJ2-7, and TRBD2 aligns with 10 junction nucleotides. The DNA sequence follows: TGTGCCAGCAGTCCCCCCGGTAGCGGGAGGTCCTACGAGCAGTACTTC. Translated, this gives CASSPPGSGRSYEQYF.